This TCR beta chain was recorded in a study of blood T cell repertoires in COVID-19. V lost 7 bases, J lost 1 base, and 10 bases lay in between. CDR1 is LNHDA and CDR2 is SQIVND in the germline V gene (reference sequence). CDR3 length: 13 residues. Sequencing used immunoSEQ multiplex PCR; TCRdb keeps in-frame clones, though not all of them. The sample has 350,000 to 450,000 clones; just under 90% are singletons. Living in 24 US areas, the participants were between roughly 18 and 90 years of age. Recovered status applied to Cohort 3 donors who had two consecutive negative PCRs. It also applied to those with clearance or with symptom resolution.

The source is a woman younger than 45 who had recovered from COVID-19. Sequencing was done on a sample of PBMCs or T cells enriched from blood (not recorded which). The chain recombines TRBV19 with TRBJ1-1, with D maybe TRBD1 (6 bases). This CDR3 reads CASITGSNTEAFF. As DNA, the CDR3 is TGTGCCAGTATCACAGGGTCGAACACTGAAGCTTTCTTT.